This T cell receptor beta chain came from a study of blood T cell repertoires in COVID-19 (dated by TCRdb to 2018 to 2020). A note on the overall study: Samples covering the acute and convalescent phases of COVID-19 were provided by collaborators in the United States, Italy and Spain. The material from the prospective study consisted of cDNA or gDNA derived from T cells, B-cell-depleted T cells, or PBMCs. Subjects who had been exposed to COVID-19, were actively infected with it, or had recovered from it provided the deeply sampled blood TCRbeta repertoires that made up the dataset. A freely available public database, intended as a resource for researchers studying the immune response to SARS-CoV-2, is where the repertoires were released. The samples were drawn from the first 160 participants of the ongoing ImmuneRACE study and from more than 1,000 subjects provided by 6 global collaborators. Nearly every sample came with metadata listing a de-identified subject ID, COVID-19 status, age in years and sex. HLA class I and class II types, where available, came from metadata supplied by the sample provider rather than from assay-based typing. The full study reports these points: The quantity of clinical and demographic metadata differed by source and by participant and was supplied without curation.

One collaborating source in Seattle enrolled patients during active infection and followed them longitudinally through the course of disease. Each collaborating institution followed its own protocols to collect whole blood in K2EDTA tubes. For TCRbeta analysis, collaborators shipped samples as frozen whole blood, isolated PBMCs, or DNA extracted from either of those sample types. TCRbeta CDR3 regions were amplified from genomic DNA using the immunoSEQ Assay, a bias-controlled multiplex PCR. Turning to the authors' computational methods: The number of nucleated cells in each sample was estimated from the amplification of reference gene primers within the assay. To quantify the absolute abundance of each unique TCRbeta CDR3 rearrangement, sequence reads were collapsed and filtered. For each sample, productive Simpson clonality was calculated as the square root of Simpson's diversity index across productive rearrangements. TCRdb obtained this table from immuneACCESS and retained in-frame rearrangements with V and J assigned. These tables miss some clones; where compared with another copy, unresolved V genes account for less than half of the shortfall, and the remainder is unexplained. V, J and clone size are those of that table, while D and trimming were read from the DNA. Recorded for this sample are about 56,000 clones; roughly 72% of them occurred a single time. The ten largest account for 4.5% to 5% of the sample.

Measured from the cysteine to the phenylalanine, the CDR3 is 17 residues long. Only the CDR3 portion is preserved as DNA: 51 bases, with reading frame beginning at the first base. CDR1 and CDR2, per the germline V gene, are SGHAT and FQNNGV. Trimming accounts for 5 bases at V and 0 bases at J, while the number of junction bases matched to no gene is 9. Concerning this clone: The antigen it recognizes is unknown. Base qualities are not at hand, and no much larger clone is one base apart.

The rearranged chain carries TRBV11-2 and TRBJ1-3, and TRBD1 aligns with 8 junction nucleotides. The TCR sequence derives from a woman between 70 and 85 years old with COVID-19, enrolled during active disease. Source material: peripheral blood. The DNA sequence is TGTGCCAGCAGCCCAGGGACAGGACAGAGCTCTGGAAACACCATATATTTT. Its translation is CASSPGTGQSSGNTIYF.